A single sample gave rise to the 17 T cell receptor beta chains below, sequenced in a study of blood T cells in healthy people across ages (dated by TCRdb to between 2015 and 2017). The method was 5' RACE. TCRdb records Illumina HiSeq 2500 as the sequencer. A second PCR of roughly 6 to 11 cycles was run with a J-beta primer mix and a sample-barcoded 5' primer. Starting from the raw public reads, TCRdb applied fastp trimming at Q25, assembled clones with MiXCR and retained in-frame beta chains. Each CDR3 protein appears once, grouped with its most common genes and DNA. The sample table contains 1.5 million or so distinct CDR3 sequences; only one count was recorded for about 43% of them. The biggest ten clones account for approximately 7.9% of the sample. Input material: blood. These receptors all stem from a woman in her late teens or twenties in good health.

The chain uses TRBV12-3 or TRBV12-4 and TRBJ2-1; D may be TRBD2 (6 bases). This CDR3 comprises 17 residues. The V end lost 1 base, the J end lost 9 bases, and 22 bases lay between the germline ends. Written as DNA, the CDR3 is TGTGCCAGCAGTTTAGTTGGGTATAGCAGGGTGGGAGGTGAGCAGTTCTTC. As protein: CASSLVGYSRVGGEQFF.

This clonotype was observed a few times. This chain joins TRBV7-3 and TRBJ2-2; D is unresolved. The V end was cut by 5 bases, the J end by 4 bases, with 14 bases between. The CDR3 runs 15 residues. Germline V gives CDR1 SGHTA, CDR2 FQGTGA. The CDR3 loop reads CASSRHRAATGELFF. The CDR3 DNA sequence: TGTGCCAGCAGCCGCCACCGGGCCGCCACCGGGGAGCTGTTTTTT.

The chain is built from TRBV6-2 or TRBV6-3 and TRBJ1-2; tentative D call: TRBD1 (6 bases). V was pared by 0 bases and J by 3 bases, with 17 bases between. This CDR3 contains 17 residues. From germline, CDR1 is MNHEY and CDR2 SVGEGT. CDR3 in amino acids: CASSYSRDTGWDYGYTF. For the CDR3, the DNA is TGTGCCAGCAGTTACTCAAGGGACACGGGATGGGACTATGGCTACACCTTC.

The rearrangement uses TRBV12-3 or TRBV12-4 and TRBJ1-1; 9 bases map to TRBD1. The CDR3 has 16 amino acids. J lost 3 bases, V lost 7 bases, and 12 bases had no gene match. In DNA, the CDR3 is TGTGCCAGCACAGCCCGCCCGACAGGGGGGCACACTGAAGCTTTCTTT. The encoded protein is CASTARPTGGHTEAFF.

The rearrangement joins TRBV27 to TRBJ2-5; D possibly corresponds to TRBD2 (6 bases). The length of the CDR3 is 14 residues. V dropped 6 bases and J dropped 7 bases, with 18 bases sitting between them. Germline lookup yields CDR1 MNHEY and CDR2 SMNVEV (reference sequence). The CDR3 loop reads CASRPETGGATQYF. In DNA, the CDR3 is TGTGCCAGCAGGCCCGAAACCGGGGGAGCGACCCAGTACTTC.

The V gene is TRBV12-3 or TRBV12-4, the J gene TRBJ2-2; no definite D call. With 2 bases removed from V and 4 bases from J, the gap between germline ends came to 11 bases. The CDR3 runs 15 residues. CDR3 in DNA: TGTGCCAGCAGTTTATGGGGAACGTCCACCGGGGAGCTGTTTTTT. Its translation: CASSLWGTSTGELFF.

CDR3: CASSGGTEQYF. The CDR3 nucleotides are TGTGCCAGCAGCGGGGGGACCGAGCAGTACTTC. The J gene is TRBJ2-5, the V gene TRBV7-2, with D possibly being TRBD2 (6 bases). The J call may be mistaken, given a closer DNA end match to TRBJ2-7. CDR1 and CDR2 from the germline V gene are SGHTA and FQGNSA. CDR3 size: 11 residues.

CDR3 loop: CSVEPDLNTGELFF. The CDR3 DNA follows: TGCAGCGTTGAGCCCGACTTGAACACCGGGGAGCTGTTTTTT. This chain uses TRBV29-1 with TRBJ2-2; no clear D gene. The ends were cut back, 3 bases at V and 1 base at J, with 9 bases in the middle. CDR3 size: 14 residues. Per germline, CDR1 SQVTM and CDR2 ANQGSEA.

The chain has TRBV20-1 and TRBJ1-2; D ambiguous. This CDR3 spans 11 amino acids. Per the germline V gene, CDR1 is DFQATT and CDR2 is SNEGSKA (reference sequence). V lost 5 bases and J lost 4, with 8 bases in between. The CDR3 region has the DNA TGCAGTGCTCCACAATCCTATGGCTACACCTTC. Its translation: CSAPQSYGYTF.

The V and J genes are TRBV7-2 and TRBJ1-4; 7 positions match TRBD1. This CDR3 region has 15 residues. Per germline, CDR1 SGHTA and CDR2 FQGNSA. V was clipped by 3 bases and J by 3 bases; unmatched bases: 4. The DNA for the CDR3 is TGTGCCAGCAGCTTCGACAGGGCTTCTAATGAAAAACTGTTTTTT. This gives the protein CASSFDRASNEKLFF.

This rearrangement joins TRBV7-6 to TRBJ2-7, with D possibly being TRBD1 (6 bases). V was clipped by 4 bases and J by 5 bases, with 12 bases between them. Germline CDR1 reads SGHVS; CDR2 reads FNYEAQ. This CDR3 is built from 13 residues. CDR3 DNA: TGTGCCAGCAGCTGGGCAACAGGGAACGAGCAGTACTTC. Its protein product is CASSWATGNEQYF.

The chain has TRBV6-5 and TRBJ1-2; D call uncertain. The V gene's germline CDR1 is MNHEY and CDR2 SVGAGI. The V and J ends lost 6 bases and 6 bases respectively, with 17 bases between them. This CDR3 is 14 amino acids long. CDR3 sequence: CASRLGTVDNGYTF. Written as DNA, the CDR3 is TGTGCCAGCAGGTTAGGAACAGTCGACAATGGCTACACCTTC.

In the case of this clonotype: The junction departs from germline at one end; a sequencing error may be responsible. The rearrangement uses TRBV5-1 and TRBJ1-2; D call uncertain. Germline V gene lookup returns CDR1 SGHRS and CDR2 YFSETQ. The length of the CDR3 is 14 residues. CDR3 region: CVSSSKGGKDGYTF. The DNA of the CDR3 is TGCGTCAGCAGTTCGAAGGGAGGGAAGGATGGCTACACCTTC. The whole variable domain, remainder taken from reference TRBV5-1 and TRBJ1-2, is KAGVTQTPRYLIKTRGQQVTLSCSPISGHRSVSWYQQTPGQGLQFLFEYFSETQRNKGNFPGRFSGRQFSNSRSEMNVSTLELGDSALYLCVSSSKGGKDGYTFGSGTRLTVV.

This clonotype was detected only a few times. This chain connects TRBV4-1 to TRBJ2-7, with 8 bases aligning to TRBD1. Germline CDR1 is MGHRA and CDR2 is YSYEKL. CDR3 length equals 14 residues. Losses at the gene ends were 3 bases for V and 3 bases for J; bases not matched to a gene: 4. For the CDR3, the DNA is TGCGCCAGCAGCCAGCGACAGGGGAACTACGAGCAGTACTTC. This sequence encodes CASSQRQGNYEQYF.

The rearrangement uses TRBV2 and TRBJ2-7; 8 nucleotides agree with TRBD1. V gave up 1 base and J gave up 0 bases; unmatched junction bases: 8. The CDR3 contains 17 residues. Looked up from germline, CDR1 is SNHLY and CDR2 is FYNNEI. The CDR3 sequence is CASSEGVRGLSSYEQYF. The CDR3 region has the DNA TGTGCCAGCAGTGAAGGGGTCAGGGGGCTGAGCTCCTACGAGCAGTACTTC.

This clonotype was seen more than once but under ten times. The chain links TRBV4-2 to TRBJ1-2, with unresolved D. The V gene's germline CDR1 is LGHNA and CDR2 YNFKEQ. This CDR3 comprises 16 residues. V was cut by 3 bases and J by 0 bases, with 14 bases left in between. CDR3 sequence: CASSHFSDSSNYGYTF. As DNA, the CDR3 is TGTGCCAGCAGCCATTTTTCGGACTCCTCTAACTATGGCTACACCTTC.

This clonotype has more than one count but fewer than ten. V is TRBV10-1 and J is TRBJ2-1; 13 nucleotides agree with TRBD2. This CDR3 is 17 amino acids long. Germline V gene sequence: CDR1 WNHNN, CDR2 SYGVQD (reference sequence). The J segment lost 7 bases and the V segment lost 3 bases, leaving 9 bases of the junction unmatched. The CDR3 nucleotides read TGCGCCAGCAGTGACCAAGGGACTAGCGGGGTGGGTAATGAGCAGTTCTTC. This codes for CASSDQGTSGVGNEQFF.